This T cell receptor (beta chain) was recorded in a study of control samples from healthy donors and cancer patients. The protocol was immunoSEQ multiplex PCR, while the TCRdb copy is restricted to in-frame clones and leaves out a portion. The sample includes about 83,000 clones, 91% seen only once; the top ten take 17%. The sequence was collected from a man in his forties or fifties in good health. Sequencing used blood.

The CDR3 nucleotides are TGTGCCAGCAGTTACTTGGGGGACCCCGGGGCTGAAGCTTTCTTT. Its translation is CASSYLGDPGAEAFF. This chain connects TRBV6-6 to TRBJ1-1; a possible D gene is TRBD1 (5 bases). V lost 1 base to trimming and J lost 6 bases, with 15 bases between them. The CDR3 has 15 amino acids. The V gene's germline CDR1 is MNHNY and CDR2 SVGAGI (reference sequence).